The 22 T cell receptor beta chains presented below share a single source sample, sequenced in a study of blood T cell repertoires in COVID-19. This table comes from immunoSEQ multiplex PCR, and its TCRdb copy is limited to in-frame clones, with some not included. The table lists under 65,000 clones, approximately 90% of them singletons. The sample was peripheral blood. The receptors were gathered from a woman aged 80 or over with active COVID-19.

In DNA form, the CDR3 reads TGTGCCAGCAGCTTTGGCGGGAGGGGAAGCTCCTACAATGAGCAGTTCTTC. Its protein product is CASSFGGRGSSYNEQFF. The V call is TRBV5-4, the J call TRBJ2-1; TRBD2 matches 9 bases. The CDR3 consists of 17 residues. Germline CDR1 is SGHNT and CDR2 is YYREEE (reference sequence). Trimming at V came to 2 bases and at J to 0 bases, leaving 6 bases not matched to a gene.

The rearrangement joins TRBV6-6 to TRBJ2-3; 8 bases align to TRBD2. This CDR3 spans 15 amino acids. Germline values: CDR1 MNHNY, CDR2 SVGAGI (reference sequence). J gave up 2 bases and V 6 bases, and 7 bases lay outside the gene matches. For the CDR3, the DNA is TGTGCCAGCAGGTTTAGCGGGGATCCCACAGATACGCAGTATTTT. As protein: CASRFSGDPTDTQYF.

V usage is TRBV28 and J usage is TRBJ2-2; D possibly corresponds to TRBD2 (6 bases). Trimming took off 6 bases at V and 0 bases at J, with 14 bases between the two ends. The CDR3 runs to 16 residues. Germline V gives CDR1 MDHEN, CDR2 SYDVKM. The CDR3 nucleotides are TGTGCCAGCAGCCCCAACGCGGGGTCGAACACCGGGGAGCTGTTTTTT. Translated: CASSPNAGSNTGELFF.

The CDR3: CASSPGVRTSGNTIYF. CDR3 coding DNA: TGTGCCAGCAGCCCAGGGGTTCGCACGTCTGGAAACACCATATATTTT. The chain links TRBV13 to TRBJ1-3, with a weak D call TRBD1 (6 bases). Trimming left V 5 bases short and J 1 base short, with 15 bases between. The CDR3 covers 16 residues. CDR1 PRHDT and CDR2 FYEKMQ come from the germline V gene (reference sequence).

The genes are TRBV19 and TRBJ2-2; TRBD1 might be the D (6 bases). This CDR3 has 16 amino acids. The germline CDR1 and CDR2 sequences are LNHDA and SQIVND (reference sequence). The germline V and J ends were trimmed by 5 bases and 3 bases, with 16 bases remaining between them. DNA for the CDR3: TGTGCCAGTAGTCTCCCCCAGGACAGTTACACCGGGGAGCTGTTTTTT. Encoded protein: CASSLPQDSYTGELFF.

The chain is built from TRBV19 and TRBJ1-5; no clear D gene. The V gene's germline CDR1 is LNHDA and CDR2 SQIVND (reference sequence). Trimming shortened V by 6 bases and J by 3 bases, and 9 bases separated the two germline ends. This CDR3 has 13 residues. The CDR3 sequence: CASSNRNNQPQHF. The CDR3 coding sequence is TGTGCCAGTAGCAACAGAAACAATCAGCCCCAGCATTTT.

V and J are TRBV28 and TRBJ1-4; 10 bases align to TRBD1. Germline V CDR1 and CDR2: MDHEN, SYDVKM. The CDR3 spans 14 residues. Trimming removed 6 bases from V and 8 bases from J; junction bases left unmatched: 6. CDR3 amino acids: CASRTGGLREKLFF. CDR3 sequence (DNA): TGTGCCAGCAGGACAGGGGGCTTGAGGGAAAAACTGTTTTTT.

The chain couples TRBV11-2 to TRBJ2-3; 8 bases agree with TRBD1. Per the germline V gene, CDR1 is SGHAT and CDR2 is FQNNGV. The length of the CDR3 is 18 residues. The junction had 8 bases not matched to a gene; V was cut back by 0 bases and J by 0 bases. CDR3 protein: CASSLDLETGASTDTQYF. The CDR3 bases are TGTGCCAGCAGCTTAGATCTCGAGACAGGGGCTAGCACAGATACGCAGTATTTT.

The chain joins TRBV3-1 (or the pseudogene TRBV3-2) to TRBJ2-3, with TRBD2 matching 11 bases. Germline CDR1 and CDR2: LGHDT and YNNKEL (reference sequence). The CDR3 contains 17 residues. J gave up 2 bases and V 4 bases, and 8 bases lay outside the gene matches. CDR3 in amino acids: CASSLSGLAANTDTQYF. As DNA, the CDR3 is TGTGCCAGCAGCCTATCGGGACTAGCGGCCAACACAGATACGCAGTATTTT.

The chain couples TRBV5-1 to TRBJ1-1; possible D gene TRBD1, 6 bases. Germline CDR1 SGHRS, CDR2 YFSETQ. Between the trimmed V and J ends, which lost 5 bases and 7 bases, there was a span of 12 bases. The CDR3 extends over 12 amino acids. As DNA, the CDR3 is TGCGCCAGCAGATCGGGGGGCCTTGAAGCTTTCTTT. Translating it yields CASRSGGLEAFF.

This chain joins TRBV5-1 and TRBJ2-3, with TRBD2 as a possible D gene (6 bases). This CDR3 contains 16 residues. The germline V and J ends were trimmed by 2 bases and 0 bases, with 13 bases remaining between them. The germline V gene encodes CDR1 SGHRS and CDR2 YFSETQ. In DNA, the CDR3 is TGCGCCAGCAGCTTCATAGGCGGAGGGAGCACAGATACGCAGTATTTT. Translated, it gives CASSFIGGGSTDTQYF.

The V call is TRBV7-2, the J call TRBJ2-7, with a tentative D call TRBD1 (6 bases). Trimming removed 5 bases from V and 2 bases from J, with 13 bases in between. Germline CDR1 reads SGHTA; CDR2 reads FQGNSA. The CDR3 spans 14 residues. The CDR3: CASSGGQKAYEQYF. The CDR3, as DNA: TGTGCCAGCAGCGGCGGACAGAAGGCCTACGAGCAGTACTTC.

The genes are TRBV5-4 and TRBJ2-3, with D possibly being TRBD2 (5 bases). This CDR3 has 12 residues. V was trimmed by 2 bases and J by 5 bases, leaving 6 bases between them. CDR1 and CDR2 from the germline V gene are SGHNT and YYREEE (reference sequence). Written as DNA, the CDR3 is TGTGCCAGCAGCTTAGGAGGAGATACGCAGTATTTT. Translation: CASSLGGDTQYF.

The rearrangement joins TRBV24-1 to TRBJ2-1; 8 positions match TRBD2. V was pared by 8 bases and J by 15 bases, with 8 bases of the junction left unmatched. This CDR3 comprises 11 residues. The germline gives CDR1 KGHDR, CDR2 SFDVKD. CDR3 DNA: TGTGCCACCACCGACGGCGGGGGGCGGTTCTTC. This codes for CATTDGGGRFF.

The chain couples TRBV11-3 to TRBJ2-1, with TRBD1 matching over 7 bases. Germline V gene lookup returns CDR1 SGHNT and CDR2 YENEEA. CDR3 size: 15 residues. V was clipped by 5 bases and J by 8 bases; unmatched bases: 12. CDR3 sequence: CASSLRRTGKDEQFF. The CDR3 DNA follows: TGTGCCAGCAGCCTTAGGAGGACAGGTAAGGATGAGCAGTTCTTC.

This rearrangement joins TRBV24-1 to TRBJ1-2; TRBD1 might be the D (5 bases). CDR3 length equals 16 residues. The V end lost 3 bases, the J end lost 1 base, and 14 bases lay between the germline ends. From germline, CDR1 is KGHDR and CDR2 SFDVKD. The CDR3 sequence is CATSDPTDTYNYGYTF. The CDR3 region has the DNA TGTGCCACCAGTGATCCCACGGACACCTATAACTATGGCTACACCTTC.

The V gene is TRBV3-1 (or the pseudogene TRBV3-2), the J gene TRBJ2-4, with 7 bases that match TRBD2. The CDR3 sequence is 14 residues long. The germline gives CDR1 LGHDT, CDR2 YNNKEL (reference sequence). The V segment lost 6 bases and the J segment 6 bases; nucleotides outside the gene matches: 8. CDR3 sequence reads: CASSHSSGGNIQYF. CDR3 DNA: TGTGCCAGCAGTCATAGCTCGGGGGGAAACATTCAGTACTTC.

V usage is TRBV28 and J usage is TRBJ2-7; 10 bases are shared with TRBD1. This CDR3 has 15 amino acids. Germline V gene lookup returns CDR1 MDHEN and CDR2 SYDVKM. J gave up 0 bases and V 6 bases, and 5 bases lay outside the gene matches. CDR3 nucleotides: TGTGCCAGCAGCCCGGGACAGGGGTACTCCTACGAGCAGTACTTC. It encodes CASSPGQGYSYEQYF.

The CDR3 DNA reads as TGTGCCAGTAGTCAACAGGCGTATAGCAATCAGCCCCAGCATTTT. Translation gives CASSQQAYSNQPQHF. V is TRBV19 and J is TRBJ1-5; D possibly corresponds to TRBD1 (5 bases). The V gene lost 5 bases and the J gene lost 0 bases, with 11 bases spanning the gap. This CDR3 contains 15 residues. Germline-derived CDR1 and CDR2 are LNHDA and SQIVND (reference sequence).

Comments on this clone: At the DNA level, this CDR3 is encoded by other sequences in the same sample as well. The CDR3 sequence: CATTRQGDTGELFF. In DNA, the CDR3 is TGTGCCACCACAAGACAGGGGGACACCGGGGAGCTGTTTTTT. This rearrangement joins TRBV24-1 to TRBJ2-2, with 9 bases identical to TRBD1. The CDR3 is made up of 14 amino acids. J was trimmed by 3 bases and V by 8 bases; bases with no gene match: 3. CDR1 is KGHDR, CDR2 SFDVKD, per germline.

This clone has more than one count but fewer than ten. The J gene is TRBJ2-6, the V gene TRBV7-9, with TRBD2 matching 8 bases. This CDR3 is built from 18 residues. Germline CDR1 SEHNR, CDR2 FQNEAQ (reference sequence). V lost 5 bases to trimming and J lost 1 base; unmatched junction nucleotides: 10. CDR3 nucleotide sequence: TGTGCCAGCAGCCCCCCGGGAGGGGGGCCATCTGGGGCCAACGTCCTGACTTTC. It translates to CASSPPGGGPSGANVLTF.

The chain couples TRBV24-1 to TRBJ2-1; no clear D. Trimming took 5 bases from V and 5 from J, leaving 6 bases between them. Germline V lookup: CDR1 KGHDR, CDR2 SFDVKD. CDR3 size: 12 residues. CDR3 protein: CATSAVNNEQFF. The CDR3, as DNA: TGTGCCACCAGTGCGGTGAACAATGAGCAGTTCTTC.